Below are 25 T cell receptor beta chains sequenced from a single sample in a study of post-analysis software for immune sequencing data (dated by TCRdb to 2015 to 2017). The study at large found these results: Four to six TRBV segments, including TRBV5-6, TRBV5-1 and TRBV20-1, were significantly more frequent in patients than controls.

These receptors lack a known antigen. The library relied on PCR. TCRdb shows the sequencer as Illumina HiSeq 2500. To reduce PCR and sequencing biases, unique molecular identifiers were incorporated into the TCR beta cDNA libraries. TCRdb reworked the public reads: Q25 trimming with fastp, MiXCR clone assembly, productive beta chains retained. Rows matching on CDR3 protein sequence are summarized as one entry with the most common DNA and genes. The sample table shows hundreds of thousands of distinct CDR3 sequences, and 25% to 30% are seen once. The ten largest account for approximately 0.6% of the sample. The sequenced material came from blood. Receptors were obtained from a girl between 5 and 17 years old with multiple sclerosis.

The table lists this clonotype with a few counts. The rearrangement uses TRBV4-3 and TRBJ2-1, with 8 bases identical to TRBD2. Germline CDR1 LGHNA, CDR2 YSLEER. This CDR3 region has 18 residues. Trimming took 1 base from V and 3 from J; bases not matched to a gene: 11. The CDR3 DNA sequence: TGCGCCAGCAGCCAAGCAGTGGATGGAGCGGGAGACTACAATGAGCAGTTCTTC. It yields the protein CASSQAVDGAGDYNEQFF.

This chain connects TRBV20-1 to TRBJ2-1, with TRBD2 identical over 15 bases. Germline CDR1 reads DFQATT; CDR2 reads SNEGSKA (reference sequence). This CDR3 has 16 amino acids. Trimming at V came to 6 bases and at J to 2 bases, leaving 5 bases not matched to a gene. In DNA form, the CDR3 reads TGCAGTGCCCAGGGGACTAGCGGGAGGACCTACAATGAGCAGTTCTTC. As protein: CSAQGTSGRTYNEQFF.

For this clonotype: One end of the junction does not line up with germline, which may come from a read error. V usage is TRBV20-1 and J usage is TRBJ1-1; unclear D gene. Germline-derived CDR1 and CDR2 are DFQATT and SNEGSKA (reference sequence). The CDR3 runs to 12 residues. The CDR3 DNA is TGCAGTGCTAGACGGCAGAACGCTGAAGCTTTCTTT. Its translation: CSARRQNAEAFF.

The chain has TRBV20-1 and TRBJ2-3; weak D call: TRBD1 (5 bases). V lost 0 bases to trimming and J lost 9 bases, with 10 bases between them. The CDR3 extends over 12 amino acids. CDR1 is DFQATT and CDR2 is SNEGSKA in the germline V gene (reference sequence). For the CDR3, the DNA is TGCAGTGCTAGAGACAGGGTCGTAACGCAGTATTTT. It yields the protein CSARDRVVTQYF.

This clonotype was recorded only once. The chain couples TRBV13 to TRBJ2-5; 8 bases align to TRBD1. The CDR3 extends over 16 amino acids. Germline CDR1 PRHDT, CDR2 FYEKMQ (reference sequence). The trim removed 3 bases at V and 1 base at J, leaving 7 bases unmatched. CDR3 sequence (DNA): TGTGCCAGCAGCTTCGGGACAGGTCAGCCCCAAGAGACCCAGTACTTC. Its translation: CASSFGTGQPQETQYF.

There are a few counts of this clonotype. This chain uses TRBV4-1 with TRBJ2-5; possibly TRBD2 for D (5 bases). In germline, CDR1 is MGHRA, CDR2 YSYEKL. Trimming took 5 bases from V and 0 from J, leaving 13 bases between them. The length of the CDR3 is 15 residues. The CDR3 loop is CASSKDWVYQETQYF. Written as DNA, the CDR3 is TGCGCCAGCAGCAAGGACTGGGTGTACCAAGAGACCCAGTACTTC.

The sample holds a few counts of this clonotype. V usage is TRBV20-1 and J usage is TRBJ1-5; D might be TRBD1 (5 bases). The CDR3 contains 14 residues. The germline V gene encodes CDR1 DFQATT and CDR2 SNEGSKA (reference sequence). V was clipped by 6 bases and J by 6 bases, with 18 bases between them. CDR3 DNA: TGCAGTGCCCGCGACAGAGGGGTTACTCAGCCCCAGCATTTT. This sequence encodes CSARDRGVTQPQHF.

This clonotype turned up a few times. This chain uses TRBV9 with TRBJ2-1, with TRBD2 as a possible D gene (6 bases). Per germline, CDR1 SGDLS and CDR2 YYNGEE. This CDR3 has 15 amino acids. V lost 0 bases and J 4 bases, leaving 11 bases between the germline ends. CDR3 DNA: TGTGCCAGCAGCGTAGAGGACTACCCATACAATGAGCAGTTCTTC. Its translation: CASSVEDYPYNEQFF.

As concerns this clonotype: Germline and junction disagree at one end, which may indicate a read error. The chain employs TRBV5-1 and TRBJ2-5; D might be TRBD1 (6 bases). The CDR3 spans 13 residues. Germline V gene data show CDR1 as SGHRS and CDR2 as YFSETQ. The CDR3 reads CVSSLTQGREQYF. The CDR3 coding sequence is TGCGTCAGCAGCTTAACACAGGGTAGGGAGCAGTACTTC. The variable domain in full, with the rest retrieved from reference TRBV5-1 and TRBJ2-5, is KAGVTQTPRYLIKTRGQQVTLSCSPISGHRSVSWYQQTPGQGLQFLFEYFSETQRNKGNFPGRFSGRQFSNSRSEMNVSTLELGDSALYLCVSSLTQGREQYFGPGTRLLVL.

The rearrangement uses TRBV20-1 and TRBJ2-3; 7 bases agree with TRBD2. The germline V gene has CDR1 DFQATT and CDR2 SNEGSKA (reference sequence). This CDR3 comprises 16 residues. J lost 3 bases, V lost 5 bases, and 14 bases had no gene match. The DNA for the CDR3 is TGCAGTGCTCCCGAGCGGGGAATGGGGGTGACAGATACGCAGTATTTT. Protein product: CSAPERGMGVTDTQYF.

This clonotype was found many times. J is TRBJ2-7 and V is TRBV27; no clear D gene. The V end lost 2 bases, the J end lost 3 bases, and 8 bases lay between the germline ends. The CDR3 is 13 residues long. Germline CDR1 MNHEY, CDR2 SMNVEV (reference sequence). CDR3 in amino acids: CASSLTFFYEQYF. CDR3 sequence (DNA): TGTGCCAGCAGTTTAACGTTTTTCTACGAGCAGTACTTC.

About this clonotype itself: At one of its ends the junction is not consistent with the germline gene, which may arise from a read error. The rearrangement links TRBV20-1 to TRBJ1-1; D is undetermined. The CDR3 spans 12 residues. CDR1 is DFQATT and CDR2 is SNEGSKA in the germline V gene (reference sequence). CDR3 amino acids: CSPSRRNTEAFF. Here the CDR3 DNA reads TGCAGTCCTAGCCGCAGGAACACTGAAGCTTTCTTT.

Many counts were recorded for this clonotype. V is TRBV6-4 and J is TRBJ1-5, with D possibly TRBD1 on 5 matching bases. CDR3 size: 14 residues. V was pared by 3 bases and J by 2 bases, with 8 bases between. Germline-derived CDR1 and CDR2 are MRHNA and SNTAGT. The chain's CDR3 is CASSEVRGNQPQHF. The CDR3, as DNA: TGTGCCAGCAGTGAGGTCAGGGGCAATCAGCCCCAGCATTTT.

At least ten counts were recorded for this clonotype. V gene TRBV29-1 combines with J gene TRBJ2-1, with D uncertain. Germline V lookup: CDR1 SQVTM, CDR2 ANQGSEA. Trimming cost V 6 bases and J 6 bases, with 15 bases left between them. There are 13 residues in the CDR3. The CDR3 loop reads CSVYGVGSNEQFF. In DNA form, the CDR3 reads TGCAGCGTCTACGGAGTCGGCTCCAATGAGCAGTTCTTC.

The genes are TRBV11-2 and TRBJ2-3, with 11 bases aligning to TRBD1. Germline V CDR1 and CDR2: SGHAT, FQNNGV. The CDR3 spans 16 residues. The J segment lost 4 bases and the V segment lost 5 bases, leaving 8 bases of the junction unmatched. CDR3: CASSPPPGQGADTQYF. The CDR3, as DNA: TGTGCCAGCAGCCCGCCGCCGGGACAGGGGGCAGATACGCAGTATTTT.

A remark on this clonotype: One end of the junction is discordant with germline, which a read error may explain. The chain has TRBV4-1 and TRBJ1-4; no clear D. The CDR3 spans 15 residues. Germline CDR1 MGHRA, CDR2 YSYEKL. CDR3 amino acids: CASSNHEWSNEKRFF. The DNA for the CDR3 is TGCGCCAGCAGCAACCACGAATGGTCTAATGAAAAACGGTTTTTT.

The V gene is TRBV7-2, the J gene TRBJ2-5; 11 nucleotides match TRBD2. The CDR3 sequence is 17 residues long. In germline, CDR1 is SGHTA, CDR2 FQGNSA. V was clipped by 2 bases and J by 5 bases; unmatched bases: 10. This CDR3 reads CASSLRLSSGGSETQYF. The CDR3 DNA sequence: TGTGCCAGCAGCTTACGGTTGTCTAGCGGGGGGTCTGAGACCCAGTACTTC.

Turning to this clonotype: Sequence at one end of the junction differs from germline and may be a read error. This rearrangement joins TRBV20-1 to TRBJ2-2, with D possibly being TRBD2 (5 bases). The CDR3 spans 12 residues. Germline lookup yields CDR1 DFQATT and CDR2 SNEGSKA (reference sequence). CDR3 amino acids: CSARQNTGERFF. The CDR3 coding sequence is TGCAGTGCTAGACAGAACACCGGGGAGCGGTTTTTT.

Comments on this clonotype: Mismatch with germline at one junction end may stem from a read error. This sequence joins TRBV5-1 and TRBJ2-1, with TRBD2 matching over 7 bases. The CDR3 has 15 amino acids. The germline gives CDR1 SGHRS, CDR2 YFSETQ. The CDR3 here is CASSQAGSSYNGQFF. The CDR3 DNA sequence: TGCGCCAGCAGTCAAGCGGGGAGCTCCTACAATGGGCAGTTCTTC.

The CDR3 nucleotides are TGTGCTAGTGGTTCTAACCTCGTTGGGGGTGAGCTGTTTTTT. It translates to CASGSNLVGGELFF. J is TRBJ2-2 and V is TRBV12-5; D may correspond to TRBD1 or TRBD2 (5 bases each). V shed 4 bases and J shed 11 bases, with 17 bases lying between them. The CDR3 loop spans 14 amino acids. CDR1 is LGHNT, CDR2 FRNRAP, per germline. The full variable domain, its missing parts supplied by reference TRBV12-5 and TRBJ2-2, is DARVTQTPRHKVTEMGQEVTMRCQPILGHNTVFWYRQTMMQGLELLAYFRNRAPLDDSGMPKDRFSAEMPDATLATLKIQPSEPRDSAVYFCASGSNLVGGELFFGEGSRLTVL.

This clonotype was seen a few times. The chain is built from TRBV11-2 and TRBJ2-6; 12 nucleotides line up with TRBD1. Per the germline V gene, CDR1 is SGHAT and CDR2 is FQNNGV. The CDR3 loop spans 18 amino acids. V gave up 4 bases and J gave up 9 bases; unmatched junction bases: 13. DNA of the CDR3: TGTGCCAGCAGCTCGCCATTCCGGGACAGGGGGCTTGTCAACGTCCTGACTTTC. Its translation is CASSSPFRDRGLVNVLTF.

DNA for the CDR3: TGTGCCAGCAGCCCCCGAGGCACGCAGGCAGATACGCAGTATTTT. Translating it yields CASSPRGTQADTQYF. The gene calls are TRBV9 and TRBJ2-3; D is ambiguous. CDR3 length: 15 amino acids. Germline CDR1 reads SGDLS; CDR2 reads YYNGEE. Trimming removed 4 bases at V and 4 bases at J, with 16 bases between.

This clonotype was counted a few times. The rearrangement joins TRBV20-1 to TRBJ2-3, with 10 bases fitting TRBD1. This CDR3 has 14 amino acids. Trimming cost V 2 bases and J 4 bases; bases outside gene matches: 3. Germline V lookup: CDR1 DFQATT, CDR2 SNEGSKA (reference sequence). The CDR3: CSARRQGAPDTQYF. For the CDR3, the DNA is TGCAGTGCTAGACGACAGGGGGCCCCAGATACGCAGTATTTT.

This rearrangement joins TRBV5-6 to TRBJ2-7, with 8 bases fitting TRBD2. V lost 0 bases, J lost 0 bases, and 2 bases stayed unmatched. CDR1 is SGHDT, CDR2 YYEEEE, per germline. The CDR3 has 15 residues. The CDR3 sequence is CASSLAGGFSYEQYF. The CDR3 coding sequence is TGTGCCAGCAGCTTGGCGGGAGGGTTCTCCTACGAGCAGTACTTC.

This clonotype was seen only a few times. The V call is TRBV5-1, the J call TRBJ1-6; 10 bases are a match to TRBD1. The CDR3 has 17 residues. Trimming at V came to 4 bases and at J to 9 bases, leaving 13 bases not matched to a gene. CDR1 is SGHRS and CDR2 is YFSETQ in the germline V gene. CDR3 sequence reads: CASSPTPGTGDFSPLHF. The CDR3 DNA reads TGCGCCAGCAGCCCAACCCCCGGGACAGGGGATTTTTCACCCCTCCACTTT.